This TCR beta chain comes out of a study of blood T cell repertoires in COVID-19. Study as a whole: Samples came from the United States, Italy and Spain, spanning acute and convalescent COVID-19. The analysed material was cDNA or gDNA that came from T cells, B-cell-depleted T cells, or PBMCs.

Original processing notes: Quantification of nucleated cells was approximated via reference gene primer amplification. TCRdb's copy holds only in-frame clones and misses some; the assay was immunoSEQ multiplex PCR. Clonal size and the V and J genes are those of that table, whereas D and trimming came from the DNA. This table holds about 39,000 clones, 91% found once. The CDR3 is made up of 14 amino acids. V trimming: 4 bases; J trimming: 2 bases; junction bases outside the gene matches: 3. Germline lookup yields CDR1 SGHRS and CDR2 YFSETQ. The chain links TRBV5-1 to TRBJ1-5, with 7 bases that match TRBD1. Source material: peripheral blood. The sequence was collected from a man aged 45 to 65 with active COVID-19. The CDR3 reads CASSITGGNQPQHF. The CDR3 region has the DNA TGCGCCAGCAGCATCACAGGGGGCAATCAGCCCCAGCATTTT.